The source of this TCR beta chain is a study of shared clonotypes between healthy human individuals. Study-level results: All-four-donor shared clonotypes had higher generation probabilities than non-shared clonotypes did. Sorted-subset sequencing was shown by rarefaction to be incomplete despite large depth.

Profiled with immunoSEQ multiplex PCR; TCRdb holds only in-frame clones, not every one. Here the sample spans 850,000 to 1,100,000 clones, 60% to 80% being singletons. Caucasian adults living in Nashville, Tennessee, provided all samples. A split of CD4+ cells into CD45RA+ naive and CD45RA-negative memory subsets was performed. This clone was observed a few times. Its antigen is undetermined. This CDR3 comprises 15 residues. V dropped 8 bases and J dropped 3 bases, with 16 bases sitting between them. Germline V gene lookup returns CDR1 KGHSH and CDR2 LQKENI. Source material: memory CD4+ T cells from PBMCs. Subset: CD45RA-negative fraction. The sequence was collected from a man aged 18 to 29 in good health. Some clones in this sample may be carry-over from other donors' samples. The gene calls are TRBV18 and TRBJ2-2; the D gene is possibly TRBD1 (6 bases). CDR3: CASTLGAQDTGELFF. As DNA, the CDR3 is TGTGCCAGCACCTTGGGGGCGCAAGACACCGGGGAGCTGTTTTTT.